A selection of T cell receptor beta chains follows, all from one sample in a study of T cell responses to AZD1222 COVID-19 vaccine. Produced via immunoSEQ multiplex PCR; TCRdb's table is partial and in-frame only. The data show around 99,000 clones, around nine tenths seen once. Sequences were derived from peripheral blood, sampled on day 0 of AZD1222 vaccination. All receptors derive from an adult in good health. Each CDR3 is given with its conserved first and last residue. Each record gives: clone size, V gene, J gene, D gene, CDR3 protein, CDR3 DNA. D genes are given only for firm matches. Expanded clones get a size class; other rows say once, few or many, or leave the size out.

-	TRBV11-2	TRBJ1-6	-	CASSHNRDSPLHF	TGTGCCAGCAGCCATAACAGGGATTCACCCCTCCACTTT
-	TRBV15	TRBJ2-7	-	CATSTRERGMNEQYF	TGTGCCACCAGCACAAGAGAACGGGGGATGAACGAGCAGTACTTC
once	TRBV18	TRBJ2-3	-	CASSPGRGKVDTQYF	TGTGCCAGCTCACCCGGGCGGGGAAAAGTAGATACGCAGTATTTT
-	TRBV11-2	TRBJ2-7	TRBD2	CASSLMIRTSSYEQYF	TGTGCCAGCAGCTTAATGATCAGGACTAGCTCCTACGAGCAGTACTTC
-	TRBV6-5	TRBJ2-7	TRBD1	CASGAKTGGNEQYF	TGTGCCAGCGGAGCGAAAACAGGGGGCAACGAGCAGTACTTC
-	TRBV3-1/TRBV3-2	TRBJ2-7	TRBD1	CASSGTGGAEQYF	TGTGCCAGCAGCGGGACAGGGGGTGCCGAGCAGTACTTC
-	TRBV30	TRBJ1-3	-	CAWSSVDSGNTIYF	TGTGCCTGGAGTTCAGTGGACTCTGGAAACACCATATATTTT
-	TRBV19	TRBJ2-7	-	CASSAASYEQYF	TGTGCCAGTAGTGCCGCAAGCTACGAGCAGTACTTC
-	TRBV28	TRBJ2-5	TRBD1	CASSSLGTGTTQYF	TGTGCCAGCAGTTCCCTCGGGACAGGGACCACCCAGTACTTC
-	TRBV18	TRBJ2-7	-	CASSPSSAGGNEQYF	TGTGCCAGCTCACCAAGTTCGGCAGGGGGGAACGAGCAGTACTTC
-	TRBV19	TRBJ2-5	-	CASSTLETQYF	TGTGCCAGTAGTACCCTGGAGACCCAGTACTTC
once	TRBV5-6	TRBJ2-7	-	CASSLAFSYEQYF	TGTGCCAGCAGCTTGGCCTTCTCCTACGAGCAGTACTTC
-	TRBV6-5	TRBJ1-5	TRBD1	CAGKTGIDQPQHF	TGTGCCGGAAAGACAGGGATTGATCAGCCCCAGCATTTT
-	TRBV2	TRBJ1-5	-	CASSPITNQPQHF	TGTGCCAGCAGTCCGATTACCAATCAGCCCCAGCATTTT
-	TRBV19	TRBJ1-3	-	CASSIGGDGNTIYF	TGTGCCAGTAGTATTGGGGGGGACGGAAACACCATATATTTT
-	TRBV4-1	TRBJ2-3	-	CASSEGGVTDTQYF	TGCGCCAGCAGCGAAGGAGGGGTTACAGATACGCAGTATTTT
-	TRBV7-2	TRBJ1-3	-	CASSFRGASGNTIYF	TGTGCCAGCAGCTTTCGGGGGGCGAGCGGAAACACCATATATTTT
-	TRBV6-1	TRBJ1-2	TRBD1	CASSEAVGQGKTGYTF	TGTGCCAGCAGTGAAGCCGTGGGACAGGGGAAAACGGGCTACACCTTC
few	TRBV10-2	TRBJ1-5	-	CASRDYNQPQHF	TGCGCCAGCCGGGATTACAATCAGCCCCAGCATTTT
-	TRBV5-1	TRBJ2-7	-	CASSSGGSEQYF	TGCGCCAGCAGCTCCGGAGGGTCCGAGCAGTACTTC
-	TRBV5-1	TRBJ1-3	-	CASSLAQLGSGNTIYF	TGCGCCAGCAGCTTGGCCCAACTTGGCTCTGGAAACACCATATATTTT
-	TRBV9	TRBJ1-1	-	CASGGREENTEAFF	TGTGCCAGCGGGGGGCGGGAGGAGAACACTGAAGCTTTCTTT
-	TRBV5-8	TRBJ1-6	-	CASSTTGRLNSPLHF	TGTGCCAGCAGCACCACGGGACGGTTAAATTCACCCCTCCACTTT
-	TRBV23-1	TRBJ1-2	-	CASSQSGYFYGGAIHGYTF	TGCGCCAGCAGTCAATCGGGTTATTTTTACGGGGGTGCGATACATGGCTACACCTTC
-	TRBV4-1	TRBJ2-7	-	CASGSSLGEQYF	TGCGCCAGCGGCTCCTCCCTCGGCGAGCAGTACTTC
once	TRBV6-1	TRBJ2-3	TRBD2	CASSEGVSGVGYTQYF	TGTGCCAGCAGTGAAGGTGTAAGCGGGGTAGGATATACGCAGTATTTT
-	TRBV7-2	TRBJ2-1	-	CASSLATLLVNEQFF	TGTGCCAGCAGCTTAGCAACGCTATTGGTCAATGAGCAGTTCTTC
-	TRBV12-3/TRBV12-4	TRBJ2-7	TRBD1	CASSPQGAREQYF	TGTGCCAGCAGTCCTCAGGGGGCGCGGGAGCAGTACTTC
-	TRBV2	TRBJ1-4	TRBD1	CASRAGTGQEKLFF	TGTGCCAGCCGCGCCGGGACAGGGCAGGAAAAACTGTTTTTT
once	TRBV7-9	TRBJ2-1	-	CASSWQGTYNEQFF	TGTGCCAGCAGCTGGCAGGGGACCTACAATGAGCAGTTCTTC
-	TRBV20-1	TRBJ2-7	-	CSAMGGYEQYF	TGCAGTGCTATGGGGGGTTACGAGCAGTACTTC
-	TRBV5-1	TRBJ1-1	-	CASSLEGGTEAFF	TGCGCCAGCAGCTTGGAGGGAGGGACTGAAGCTTTCTTT
-	TRBV5-4	TRBJ1-1	-	CASRTWALPNTEAFF	TGTGCCAGCAGAACCTGGGCCCTCCCGAACACTGAAGCTTTCTTT
-	TRBV19	TRBJ2-5	TRBD1	CASSSGQVQETQYF	TGTGCCAGTAGTTCTGGACAGGTCCAGGAGACCCAGTACTTC
-	TRBV5-5	TRBJ1-6	TRBD1	CASSLSGQGLYSYNSPLHF	TGTGCCAGCAGCTTGTCGGGACAGGGTCTGTACTCCTATAATTCACCCCTCCACTTT
-	TRBV19	TRBJ1-2	-	CASSISFRDAAYGYTF	TGTGCCAGTAGTATATCTTTTAGGGACGCAGCCTATGGCTACACCTTC
-	TRBV7-9	TRBJ1-1	-	CASSLNIGGTEAFF	TGTGCCAGCAGCTTAAATATAGGGGGCACTGAAGCTTTCTTT